This T cell receptor beta chain was captured in a study of shared clonotypes between healthy human individuals. Some clones are missing from TCRdb's copy, which holds only in-frame ones; the method was immunoSEQ multiplex PCR. This repertoire shows 2 million to 2.5 million clones, about 90% found once; its top ten account for about 0.36%. Germline V gene data show CDR1 as SNHLY and CDR2 as FYNNEI. This CDR3 spans 16 amino acids. The V gene lost 7 bases and the J gene lost 4 bases, with 22 bases spanning the gap. The chain has TRBV2 and TRBJ2-5; maybe TRBD2 (7 bases). The sequence was obtained from a man between 18 and 29 years old in good health. Some clones in this sample may be carry-over from other donors' samples. Specimen: naive CD4+ T cells from PBMCs. Subset specified: CD45RA+ positively selected. The CDR3 protein is CASIWEQGGNRETQYF. The CDR3 coding sequence is TGTGCCAGCATCTGGGAACAGGGAGGGAACCGAGAGACCCAGTACTTC.